The sequence of this TCR beta chain was determined in a study of cytomegalovirus exposure and HLA in healthy donors. This clone was observed once. Its antigen is still unknown. In the PCR, 60 Vbeta and 13 Jbeta primers were used. Clones were read by immunoSEQ multiplex PCR, and TCRdb kept only the in-frame ones, dropping some. The sample has approximately 110,000 clones; roughly 80% are singletons. The CDR3 spans 15 residues. CDR1 MNHEY and CDR2 SMNVEV come from the germline V gene (reference sequence). The ends lost 5 bases at V and 9 bases at J; junction bases unmatched: 5. Study findings and constraints: Later work found most CMV-associated TCR beta chains apparently HLA-restricted. TCR beta chains numbering roughly 150 were designated cytomegalovirus-associated. Within an earlier analysis, most TCR beta V segments proved productive either about 90% or about 30% of the time. Despite most TCR sequences being rare, some public TCRs occurred in many donors.

The specimen sequenced was PBMCs. J is TRBJ2-3 and V is TRBV27; 16 positions agree with TRBD2. The TCR sequence derives from a man in his fifties in good health and CMV-seronegative. The CDR3 loop is CASSSRGLAGGTQYF. The CDR3 DNA follows: TGTGCCAGCAGTAGCAGGGGACTAGCGGGGGGGACGCAGTATTTT.